The entry below describes one T cell receptor beta chain. The record originates from a study of blood T cell repertoires in COVID-19. In the study overall: From T cells, B-cell-depleted T cells, or PBMCs came the material, which was cDNA or gDNA.

Assay used: immunoSEQ multiplex PCR; TCRdb lists only in-frame clones, some missing. This sample has about 170,000 clones, with around 82% found just once. The ends lost 4 bases at V and 3 bases at J; junction bases unmatched: 8. Per germline, CDR1 SGHNT and CDR2 YYREEE (reference sequence). There are 15 residues in the CDR3. The chain links TRBV5-4 to TRBJ2-7, with 9 bases that match TRBD2. This sequence originates from a woman in her seventies who had recovered from COVID-19. Sequenced sample: peripheral blood. CDR3 region: CASSARLADSYEQYF. CDR3 in DNA: TGTGCCAGCAGCGCGAGACTAGCGGACAGCTACGAGCAGTACTTC.